This T cell receptor beta chain was sequenced for a study of blood T cell repertoires in COVID-19. About the study: The samples span acute and convalescent COVID-19 from the United States, Italy and Spain. PBMCs, B-cell-depleted T cells, or T cells were the source of the cDNA or gDNA that made up the material.

Source study methods: It was from reference gene primer amplification that nucleated cell counts were estimated. Only in-frame clones appear in the TCRdb table, and some are missing; sequencing was by immunoSEQ multiplex PCR. V and J calls and clone size come straight from that table; D and trimming were deduced from the DNA. The repertoire holds some 300,000 clones, with 88% as singletons. This CDR3 has 12 residues. V lost 4 bases and J lost 9, with 10 bases in between. Per germline, CDR1 MNHEY and CDR2 SMNVEV (reference sequence). The sequence was obtained from a woman aged 30 to 39 who had recovered from COVID-19. V is TRBV27 and J is TRBJ2-1; D is ambiguous. Sequenced input: peripheral blood. In DNA, the CDR3 is TGTGCCAGCAGTTCCCCCCTTAGTGAGCAGTTCTTC. Translating gives CASSSPLSEQFF.